The clone carrying this T cell receptor (beta chain) was observed a few times. No antigen is known for it. The data were obtained in a study of T cells in Graves' hyperthyroidism and ophthalmopathy. Overall study findings and caveats: Most thyroid-expanded clonotypes above 0.001 were also found in blood.

This CDR3 has 15 amino acids. The V gene lost 6 bases and the J gene lost 2 bases, with 17 bases spanning the gap. Template material for amplifying TCR beta CDR3 regions consisted of RNA transcripts. Primed by the HTBI set, a first-round RT-PCR was run on the TCR CDR3. MiXCR was run by TCRdb on the multiplex PCR reads, yielding one entry per CDR3 protein. The sample yields over 450,000 distinct CDR3 sequences, approximately 15% seen once. This receptor was obtained from a woman aged 18-29 years with Graves' hyperthyroidism. The specimen was blood. The rearrangement uses TRBV12-3 or TRBV12-4 and TRBJ2-7, with D possibly TRBD2 on 7 matching bases. The chain's CDR3 is CASRAQGGGTYEQYF. In DNA, the CDR3 is TGTGCCAGCAGGGCACAGGGAGGGGGAACCTACGAGCAGTACTTC.